These 24 T cell receptor beta chains were sequenced from one sample in a study of cytomegalovirus exposure and HLA in healthy donors. A multiplex PCR was run with 60 Vbeta primers and 13 Jbeta primers. Sequencing used immunoSEQ multiplex PCR; TCRdb keeps in-frame clones, though not all of them. The data contain some 170,000 clones, 60% to 80% of them seen just once; the ten biggest clones take up less than 4.5%. The sequencing sample was made of PBMCs. Every receptor here comes from a man aged 25 to 40 in good health and CMV-seropositive.

V and J are TRBV19 and TRBJ2-7; 11 bases line up with TRBD1. The CDR3 covers 12 residues. V shed 10 bases and J 7 bases; nucleotides not matched to a gene: 6. Per germline, CDR1 LNHDA and CDR2 SQIVND (reference sequence). The CDR3 reads CATGQGAQEQYF. For the CDR3, the DNA is TGTGCCACCGGACAGGGGGCGCAGGAGCAGTACTTC.

The rearrangement joins TRBV27 to TRBJ1-1; 8 positions agree with TRBD1. V was clipped by 7 bases and J by 0 bases; unmatched bases: 10. The CDR3 has 16 amino acids. Germline CDR1 and CDR2: MNHEY and SMNVEV (reference sequence). Here the CDR3 reads CASKLTGGGVNTEAFF. The CDR3 nucleotides are TGTGCCAGCAAACTCACAGGGGGAGGGGTGAACACTGAAGCTTTCTTT.

V is TRBV28 and J is TRBJ2-2; TRBD1 matches at 8 bases. The germline V gene encodes CDR1 MDHEN and CDR2 SYDVKM. J was trimmed by 2 bases and V by 5 bases; bases with no gene match: 4. This CDR3 spans 15 amino acids. As DNA, the CDR3 is TGTGCCAGCAGTCCCGGGACAGGTAACACCGGGGAGCTGTTTTTT. It is translated as CASSPGTGNTGELFF.

The gene calls are TRBV29-1 and TRBJ2-3; D possibly corresponds to TRBD2 (5 bases). Trimming removed 3 bases at V and 2 bases at J, with 6 bases between. The CDR3 length is 12 residues. Germline V CDR1 and CDR2: SQVTM, ANQGSEA. The chain's CDR3 is CSVDDYTDTQYF. CDR3 bases: TGCAGCGTTGACGACTACACAGATACGCAGTATTTT.

V is TRBV27 and J is TRBJ2-7; 9 nucleotides align to TRBD2. CDR1 MNHEY and CDR2 SMNVEV come from the germline V gene (reference sequence). The junction had 20 bases not matched to a gene; V was cut back by 2 bases and J by 6 bases. This CDR3 spans 19 amino acids. This chain's CDR3 is CASSLRGRPLSGGLSEQYF. CDR3 in DNA: TGTGCCAGCAGTTTACGGGGTAGGCCGCTCAGCGGGGGGCTAAGCGAGCAGTACTTC.

The chain joins TRBV5-4 to TRBJ1-6, with D uncertain. Germline CDR1 is SGHNT and CDR2 is YYREEE (reference sequence). The CDR3 contains 13 residues. Trimming pared 2 bases from V and 7 bases from J, leaving 7 bases between. CDR3 in DNA: TGTGCCAGCAGCTTTAGCGGGAATTCACCCCTCCACTTT. Its protein is CASSFSGNSPLHF.

The chain carries TRBV7-6 and TRBJ2-7, with a tentative D call TRBD2 (6 bases). The CDR3 runs 13 residues. Germline CDR1 reads SGHVS; CDR2 reads FNYEAQ. V was shortened by 4 bases and J by 6 bases, with 13 bases between the two germline ends. The CDR3 loop is CASSSVAGREQYF. DNA of the CDR3: TGTGCCAGCAGCTCAGTGGCGGGACGCGAGCAGTACTTC.

The chain has TRBV7-9 and TRBJ2-7, with D possibly matching TRBD1 (5 bases). The germline V and J ends were trimmed by 5 bases and 2 bases, with 10 bases remaining between them. Per germline, CDR1 SEHNR and CDR2 FQNEAQ (reference sequence). The CDR3 is made up of 13 amino acids. The CDR3 sequence: CASSPDIPYEQYF. In nucleotides, the CDR3 is TGTGCCAGCAGCCCGGACATCCCCTACGAGCAGTACTTC.

This chain joins TRBV4-3 and TRBJ2-7; possibly TRBD1 for D (5 bases). Germline assignment: CDR1 LGHNA and CDR2 YSLEER. V was clipped by 0 bases and J by 6 bases, with 15 bases between them. This CDR3 has 15 amino acids. Here the CDR3 reads CASSQEVGRAAEQYF. CDR3 coding DNA: TGCGCCAGCAGCCAAGAAGTAGGCAGGGCGGCCGAGCAGTACTTC.

J is TRBJ1-1 and V is TRBV25-1, with D tentatively TRBD1 (5 bases). Germline assignment: CDR1 MGHDK and CDR2 SYGVNS. Trimming stripped 6 bases from V and 1 base from J, with 9 bases between. The CDR3 spans 13 residues. The CDR3 spells CASRQTANTEAFF. The DNA of the CDR3 is TGTGCCAGCAGACAGACAGCGAACACTGAAGCTTTCTTT.

The chain carries TRBV5-1 and TRBJ2-7; no reliable D call. In germline, CDR1 is SGHRS, CDR2 YFSETQ. Trimming stripped 0 bases from V and 0 bases from J, with 13 bases between. CDR3 length: 16 amino acids. The CDR3 DNA reads as TGCGCCAGCAGCTTGGACTCACGCGGCCTCTCCTACGAGCAGTACTTC. As protein: CASSLDSRGLSYEQYF.

This chain links TRBV9 with TRBJ2-3; possibly TRBD2 for D (6 bases). Per the germline V gene, CDR1 is SGDLS and CDR2 is YYNGEE. Trimming removed 4 bases at V and 1 base at J, with 13 bases between. The CDR3 spans 15 residues. The CDR3 DNA reads as TGTGCCAGCAGCTCCGGACTAATCCGCACAGATACGCAGTATTTT. It yields the protein CASSSGLIRTDTQYF.

Only a few counts were recorded for this clone. The gene calls are TRBV5-4 and TRBJ1-1, with 8 bases lining up with TRBD1. This CDR3 is built from 15 residues. Per the germline V gene, CDR1 is SGHNT and CDR2 is YYREEE (reference sequence). V was clipped by 3 bases and J by 1 base; unmatched bases: 5. The chain's CDR3 is CASSWQTGANTEAFF. As DNA, the CDR3 is TGTGCCAGCAGCTGGCAGACAGGGGCGAACACTGAAGCTTTCTTT. The whole variable domain, filled in from reference TRBV5-4 and TRBJ1-1, reads ETGVTQSPTHLIKTRGQQVTLRCSSQSGHNTVSWYQQALGQGPQFIFQYYREEENGRGNFPPRFSGLQFPNYSSELNVNALELDDSALYLCASSWQTGANTEAFFGQGTRLTVV.

V is TRBV2 and J is TRBJ1-5; 8 bases are shared with TRBD1. The CDR3 is made up of 15 amino acids. The germline V gene has CDR1 SNHLY and CDR2 FYNNEI. V trimming: 4 bases; J trimming: 3 bases; junction bases outside the gene matches: 5. CDR3 region: CASSGDRRNNQPQHF. The CDR3 coding sequence is TGTGCCAGCAGTGGGGACAGGCGAAACAATCAGCCCCAGCATTTT. Full variable domain (missing parts from reference TRBV2 and TRBJ1-5): EPEVTQTPSHQVTQMGQEVILRCVPISNHLYFYWYRQILGQKVEFLVSFYNNEISEKSEIFDDQFSVERPDGSNFTLKIRSTKLEDSAMYFCASSGDRRNNQPQHFGDGTRLSIL.

The CDR3 is CASSVTSGATDTQYF. CDR3 DNA sequence: TGCGCCAGCAGCGTAACTAGCGGGGCTACAGATACGCAGTATTTT. The chain combines TRBV5-1 with TRBJ2-3; 10 positions agree with TRBD2. V lost 4 bases and J lost 3; bases outside the gene matches: 5. CDR1 SGHRS and CDR2 YFSETQ come from the germline V gene. The CDR3 is 15 amino acids.

The chain links TRBV2 to TRBJ2-7; D not resolved. The CDR3 has 14 amino acids. V was cut by 5 bases and J by 4 bases, with 15 bases left in between. Germline CDR1 reads SNHLY; CDR2 reads FYNNEI. CDR3 sequence reads: CASSYTVNFYEQYF. CDR3 DNA: TGTGCCAGCAGTTATACAGTGAACTTTTACGAGCAGTACTTC.

This chain connects TRBV29-1 to TRBJ2-7, with 7 positions matching TRBD1. The germline CDR1 and CDR2 sequences are SQVTM and ANQGSEA. The J segment lost 3 bases and the V segment lost 6 bases, leaving 8 bases of the junction unmatched. The CDR3 consists of 13 residues. The CDR3: CSVTGQVGYEQYF. The CDR3 DNA reads TGCAGCGTGACCGGACAGGTGGGCTACGAGCAGTACTTC.

J is TRBJ1-6 and V is TRBV2, with D perhaps matching TRBD1 (6 bases). The CDR3 covers 14 residues. Germline V CDR1 and CDR2: SNHLY, FYNNEI. V lost 5 bases and J lost 11, with 16 bases in between. The DNA of the CDR3 is TGTGCCAGCAGTCTTGACAGGATTGAGACACCCCTCCACTTT. Translation gives CASSLDRIETPLHF.

The genes are TRBV28 and TRBJ2-2; D perhaps matches TRBD2 (7 bases). Per the germline V gene, CDR1 is MDHEN and CDR2 is SYDVKM. V gave up 11 bases and J gave up 7 bases, with 17 bases separating them. CDR3 length equals 13 residues. The chain's CDR3 is CAGPAGANGELFF. The CDR3 DNA sequence: TGTGCCGGGCCGGCGGGGGCGAACGGGGAGCTGTTTTTT.

This sequence joins TRBV5-1 and TRBJ2-3; the D is unclear. The length of the CDR3 is 15 residues. From germline, CDR1 is SGHRS and CDR2 YFSETQ. V was clipped by 3 bases and J by 0 bases, with 11 bases between them. The CDR3 spells CASSSARVSTDTQYF. CDR3 coding DNA: TGCGCCAGCAGCTCCGCCCGCGTCAGCACAGATACGCAGTATTTT.

This chain joins TRBV9 and TRBJ2-7; 8 nucleotides line up with TRBD2. The germline gives CDR1 SGDLS, CDR2 YYNGEE. V lost 0 bases, J lost 3 bases, and 8 bases stayed unmatched. The CDR3 has 16 amino acids. Here the CDR3 reads CASSVGSLAGDYEQYF. CDR3 coding DNA: TGTGCCAGCAGCGTAGGATCCCTAGCGGGCGACTACGAGCAGTACTTC.

J is TRBJ1-2 and V is TRBV14; TRBD1 matches 12 bases. The CDR3 is 16 amino acids. V shed 3 bases and J 4 bases; nucleotides not matched to a gene: 6. Germline V gene lookup returns CDR1 SGHDN and CDR2 FVKESK. CDR3 nucleotides: TGTGCCAGCAGCCAGTGGGGACAGGGGGCTGGCTATGGCTACACCTTC. It yields the protein CASSQWGQGAGYGYTF.

In this sample, this clone turned up a few times. This chain joins TRBV7-9 and TRBJ2-7; TRBD1 is a possible D gene (5 bases). This CDR3 is 16 amino acids long. Germline V gene lookup returns CDR1 SEHNR and CDR2 FQNEAQ (reference sequence). Trimming shortened V by 3 bases and J by 3 bases, and 18 bases separated the two germline ends. The CDR3 DNA follows: TGTGCCAGCAGCTTTCCCGACAGCCCGTCGGGCTACGAGCAGTACTTC. Protein sequence: CASSFPDSPSGYEQYF. Looking up the rest from reference TRBV7-9 and TRBJ2-7 gives the full variable domain: DTGVSQNPRHKITKRGQNVTFRCDPISEHNRLYWYRQTLGQGPEFLTYFQNEAQLEKSRLLSDRFSAERPKGSFSTLEIQRTEQGDSAMYLCASSFPDSPSGYEQYFGPGTRLTVT.

V is TRBV27 and J is TRBJ2-7, with 12 bases aligning to TRBD1. Unmatched junction bases numbered 7, after V lost 6 bases and J lost 7 bases. The CDR3 runs to 14 residues. CDR1 and CDR2 (germline): MNHEY, SMNVEV (reference sequence). CDR3 in DNA: TGTGCCAGCAGCCCAGGGACAGGGGGCCGGGAGCAGTACTTC. Amino acid sequence: CASSPGTGGREQYF.